This TCR beta chain is from a study of post-analysis software for immune sequencing data. For the study at large: Relapsing-remitting, secondary progressive and progressive-relapsing multiple sclerosis were all included among the disease courses. Study-wide points: When compared against controls, multiple sclerosis patients showed significantly lower normalized Chao1 diversity.

Regarding this clonotype: Antigen: not known.

Each TCR beta cDNA library carried unique molecular identifiers. Between roughly 1 and 10 million T cells gave rise to about 450,000 cDNA molecules. In TCRdb, the PCR reads were re-called with MiXCR into one record per CDR3 protein. The sample yields 550,000 to 700,000 distinct CDR3 sequences, roughly 47% seen once. The TCR sequence derives from a girl aged 10 to 17 with multiple sclerosis. Material for sequencing was blood.

In nucleotides, the CDR3 is TGTGCCAGCAGTTTACAGGGAACTGAGACCCAGTACTTC. Translation: CASSLQGTETQYF. The chain combines TRBV28 with TRBJ2-5; possibly TRBD1 for D (5 bases). Trimming took off 2 bases at V and 5 bases at J, with 9 bases between the two ends. The germline V gene encodes CDR1 MDHEN and CDR2 SYDVKM. This CDR3 has 13 amino acids.